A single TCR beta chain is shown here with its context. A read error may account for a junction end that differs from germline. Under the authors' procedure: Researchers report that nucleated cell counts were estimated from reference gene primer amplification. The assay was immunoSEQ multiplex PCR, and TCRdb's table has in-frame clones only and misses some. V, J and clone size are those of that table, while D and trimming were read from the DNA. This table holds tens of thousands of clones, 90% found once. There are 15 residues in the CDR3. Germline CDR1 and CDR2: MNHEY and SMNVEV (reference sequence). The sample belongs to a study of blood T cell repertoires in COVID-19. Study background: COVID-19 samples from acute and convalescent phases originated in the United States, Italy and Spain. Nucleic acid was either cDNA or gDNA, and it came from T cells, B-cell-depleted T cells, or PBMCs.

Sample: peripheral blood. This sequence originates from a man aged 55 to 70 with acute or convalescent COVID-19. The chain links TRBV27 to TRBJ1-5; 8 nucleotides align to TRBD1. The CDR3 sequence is CASSQTGARNQPQHF. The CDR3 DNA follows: TGTGCCAGCAGTCAGACAGGGGCTCGCAACCAGCCCCAGCATTTT.